The 26 T cell receptor beta chains reported below all come from one sample, sequenced in a study of cytomegalovirus exposure and HLA in healthy donors. Clones were read by immunoSEQ multiplex PCR, and TCRdb kept only the in-frame ones, dropping some. Of approximately 160,000 clones detected, 85% to 90% appear once; the ten largest clones hold around 3.4%. The specimen sequenced was PBMCs. All receptors come from a woman between 18 and 30 years old in good health and CMV-seropositive.

This rearrangement joins TRBV7-2 to TRBJ2-2; D is ambiguous. In germline, CDR1 is SGHTA, CDR2 FQGNSA. CDR3 length equals 13 residues. V shed 1 base and J shed 5 bases, with 5 bases lying between them. This CDR3 is CASSLVRTGELFF. CDR3 in DNA: TGTGCCAGCAGCTTAGTGCGGACCGGGGAGCTGTTTTTT.

This clone was counted once. J is TRBJ2-5 and V is TRBV5-1; 7 positions agree with TRBD1. V trimming: 4 bases; J trimming: 2 bases; junction bases outside the gene matches: 8. Germline values: CDR1 SGHRS, CDR2 YFSETQ. The CDR3 loop spans 15 amino acids. This CDR3 is CASSPAGGRQETQYF. The DNA for the CDR3 is TGCGCCAGCAGCCCCGCAGGGGGAAGACAAGAGACCCAGTACTTC.

V gene TRBV6-1 combines with J gene TRBJ1-1; D not resolved. The length of the CDR3 is 15 residues. From germline, CDR1 is MNHNS and CDR2 SASEGT. Trimming took 3 bases from V and 5 from J, leaving 16 bases between them. The CDR3 reads CASSDTSLSGTEAFF. The CDR3 region has the DNA TGTGCCAGCAGTGATACGTCCCTCAGCGGGACTGAAGCTTTCTTT.

The rearrangement links TRBV5-4 to TRBJ2-7; the match to TRBD2 covers 15 bases. V lost 4 bases to trimming and J lost 1 base; unmatched junction nucleotides: 3. Germline CDR1 is SGHNT and CDR2 is YYREEE (reference sequence). This CDR3 is 16 amino acids long. Here the CDR3 reads CASSAGLAGGSYEQYF. CDR3 bases: TGTGCCAGCAGCGCCGGACTAGCGGGAGGGTCCTACGAGCAGTACTTC.

The rearrangement uses TRBV4-1 and TRBJ2-7; 7 bases are shared with TRBD2. The CDR3 runs to 15 residues. V lost 2 bases and J lost 1; bases outside the gene matches: 5. Germline assignment: CDR1 MGHRA and CDR2 YSYEKL. CDR3 protein: CASSQSLAYSYEQYF. The CDR3 coding sequence is TGCGCCAGCAGCCAATCACTAGCGTATTCCTACGAGCAGTACTTC.

This chain joins TRBV6-5 and TRBJ2-3; D unclear. Germline V gene sequence: CDR1 MNHEY, CDR2 SVGAGI. This CDR3 has 14 residues. V lost 2 bases and J lost 4, with 10 bases in between. The CDR3 region has the DNA TGTGCCAGCAGTTACGCATCGGGTCCAGATACGCAGTATTTT. It is translated as CASSYASGPDTQYF.

This chain links TRBV7-2 with TRBJ2-7; D call uncertain. The ends were cut back, 2 bases at V and 3 bases at J, with 11 bases in the middle. This CDR3 has 14 amino acids. Germline lookup yields CDR1 SGHTA and CDR2 FQGNSA. The CDR3 DNA reads TGTGCCAGCAGCTTAATCGCAGGCCTCTACGAGCAGTACTTC. Translating gives CASSLIAGLYEQYF.

The genes are TRBV19 and TRBJ1-5; D is possibly TRBD1 (6 bases). This CDR3 comprises 17 residues. Trimming removed 6 bases from V and 2 bases from J, with 20 bases in between. The germline CDR1 and CDR2 sequences are LNHDA and SQIVND (reference sequence). The CDR3 loop reads CASSPREGGSGNQPQHF. The CDR3 bases are TGTGCCAGTAGCCCACGGGAAGGGGGAAGTGGCAATCAGCCCCAGCATTTT.

The rearrangement uses TRBV7-9 and TRBJ2-7; D gene unclear. Germline-derived CDR1 and CDR2 are SEHNR and FQNEAQ (reference sequence). The CDR3 runs to 12 residues. The V end was cut by 2 bases, the J end by 0 bases, with 2 bases between. CDR3 protein: CASSLHSYEQYF. The CDR3 DNA reads as TGTGCCAGCAGCTTACACTCCTACGAGCAGTACTTC.

The sample holds a few counts of this clone. The chain carries TRBV4-2 and TRBJ2-7, with D perhaps TRBD2 (6 bases). This CDR3 spans 15 amino acids. CDR1 and CDR2 from the germline V gene are LGHNA and YNFKEQ. The V end lost 0 bases, the J end lost 3 bases, and 12 bases lay between the germline ends. The chain's CDR3 is CASSQELTRGYEQYF. The DNA of the CDR3 is TGTGCCAGCAGCCAAGAACTGACTAGAGGCTACGAGCAGTACTTC.

This clone is a singleton in its sample. The chain carries TRBV28 and TRBJ2-4, with 13 bases fitting TRBD2. CDR1 is MDHEN and CDR2 is SYDVKM in the germline V gene. V gave up 6 bases and J gave up 1 base; unmatched junction bases: 6. This CDR3 contains 17 residues. The CDR3 sequence: CASSPGLAGRAKNIQYF. The CDR3 bases are TGTGCCAGCAGCCCGGGACTAGCGGGACGGGCCAAAAACATTCAGTACTTC.

This clone was observed a single time. J is TRBJ2-1 and V is TRBV29-1, with 9 bases that match TRBD2. The CDR3 has 13 amino acids. Trimming at V came to 6 bases and at J to 5 bases, leaving 5 bases not matched to a gene. Germline V gene sequence: CDR1 SQVTM, CDR2 ANQGSEA. The CDR3 reads CSVWTSENNEQFF. The CDR3 DNA sequence: TGCAGCGTCTGGACTAGCGAAAACAATGAGCAGTTCTTC.

This sequence joins TRBV5-6 and TRBJ2-2, with D possibly being TRBD1 (6 bases). CDR1 SGHDT and CDR2 YYEEEE come from the germline V gene. CDR3 length equals 14 residues. Trimming took off 3 bases at V and 3 bases at J, with 9 bases between the two ends. CDR3 amino acids: CASSWDTDTGELFF. DNA for the CDR3: TGTGCCAGCAGCTGGGACACCGACACCGGGGAGCTGTTTTTT.

This sequence joins TRBV6-6 and TRBJ2-1; 11 bases are shared with TRBD2. V was pared by 5 bases and J by 7 bases, with 7 bases of the junction left unmatched. CDR3 size: 15 residues. Germline loops: CDR1 MNHNY, CDR2 SVGAGI (reference sequence). CDR3 sequence: CASSRLAGGGNEQFF. CDR3 DNA: TGTGCCAGCAGTCGGCTAGCGGGAGGAGGGAATGAGCAGTTCTTC.

This clone was recorded only once. The chain joins TRBV12-5 to TRBJ2-7, with 9 bases fitting TRBD1. The CDR3 sequence is 18 residues long. Germline assignment: CDR1 LGHNT and CDR2 FRNRAP. V dropped 2 bases and J dropped 2; count of bases not matched to a gene: 13. The CDR3 coding sequence is TGTGCTAGTGGTTTGTTCTTACTGGGACAGGGAGGCACCTACGAGCAGTACTTC. It encodes CASGLFLLGQGGTYEQYF.

V gene TRBV4-3 combines with J gene TRBJ2-3; 10 bases are shared with TRBD2. The CDR3 is 17 residues long. V shed 3 bases, J shed 6 bases, and the junction held 12 bases outside the gene matches. Germline assignment: CDR1 LGHNA and CDR2 YSLEER. CDR3 amino acids: CASSHGGLAGVMDTQYF. In nucleotides, the CDR3 is TGCGCCAGCAGCCATGGGGGTCTAGCGGGAGTGATGGATACGCAGTATTTT.

This clone was detected once. This rearrangement joins TRBV5-6 to TRBJ2-7, with 8 bases lining up with TRBD1. CDR3 length: 14 amino acids. Germline assignment: CDR1 SGHDT and CDR2 YYEEEE. Germline trimming cut 0 bases from V and 2 bases from J; bases unmatched to any gene: 1. The CDR3 reads CASSLDRGTYEQYF. The CDR3 DNA sequence: TGTGCCAGCAGCTTGGACAGGGGGACCTACGAGCAGTACTTC.

J is TRBJ2-3 and V is TRBV11-3; 12 bases match TRBD2. The CDR3 totals 16 residues. After removal of 5 bases from V and 4 bases from J, the junction contained 7 bases not matched to a gene. Germline assignment: CDR1 SGHNT and CDR2 YENEEA. The DNA of the CDR3 is TGTGCCAGCAGCCCAAGACTAGCGGGAGTAGCAGATACGCAGTATTTT. Translation gives CASSPRLAGVADTQYF.

This clone was counted a single time. The CDR3 loop reads CASGLAASYEQYF. CDR3 coding DNA: TGTGCCTCGGGACTAGCGGCCTCCTACGAGCAGTACTTC. This chain links TRBV30 with TRBJ2-7; 11 bases are a match to TRBD2. With 7 bases clipped from V and 0 bases from J, the junction kept 2 bases outside the gene matches. The CDR3 loop spans 13 amino acids. The germline CDR1 and CDR2 sequences are GTSNPN and SVGIG (reference sequence).

The chain employs TRBV2 and TRBJ2-2; 7 bases line up with TRBD1. The germline V gene has CDR1 SNHLY and CDR2 FYNNEI. V trimming: 4 bases; J trimming: 0 bases; junction bases outside the gene matches: 2. This CDR3 has 15 residues. Here the CDR3 reads CASSAGQTNTGELFF. In DNA form, the CDR3 reads TGTGCCAGCAGTGCGGGACAGACGAACACCGGGGAGCTGTTTTTT.

V gene TRBV7-3 combines with J gene TRBJ1-1; D gene ambiguous. The germline V and J ends were trimmed by 2 bases and 1 base, with 14 bases remaining between them. Germline CDR1 and CDR2: SGHTA and FQGTGA. The CDR3 runs 16 residues. The CDR3 coding sequence is TGTGCCAGCAGCTTAGGGTCTGCGACAAAGAACACTGAAGCTTTCTTT. Translation gives CASSLGSATKNTEAFF.

CDR3 sequence: CASSLGLAVYNEQFF. The CDR3 nucleotides read TGCGCCAGCAGCTTGGGCTTAGCGGTATACAATGAGCAGTTCTTC. This chain connects TRBV5-1 to TRBJ2-1, with D possibly being TRBD2 (6 bases). The CDR3 has 15 residues. Germline CDR1 and CDR2: SGHRS and YFSETQ. Trimming left V 0 bases short and J 4 bases short, with 11 bases between.

The J gene is TRBJ2-7, the V gene TRBV19; D not certain. This CDR3 spans 15 amino acids. Germline-derived CDR1 and CDR2 are LNHDA and SQIVND (reference sequence). The ends were cut back, 1 base at V and 2 bases at J, with 12 bases in the middle. The CDR3 reads CASSIVGQLTYEQYF. CDR3 bases: TGTGCCAGTAGTATAGTGGGCCAGTTGACCTACGAGCAGTACTTC.

This clone has only one observation. The rearrangement joins TRBV5-5 to TRBJ2-7; weak D call: TRBD1 (5 bases). Germline V gives CDR1 SGHKS, CDR2 YYEKEE (reference sequence). Trimming took off 7 bases at V and 3 bases at J, with 14 bases between the two ends. The CDR3 is made up of 13 amino acids. This CDR3 is CASGEQVLYEQYF. Here the CDR3 DNA reads TGTGCCAGCGGAGAACAGGTACTCTACGAGCAGTACTTC.

This chain joins TRBV19 and TRBJ1-2; 7 positions agree with TRBD1. V dropped 8 bases and J dropped 6; count of bases not matched to a gene: 12. Germline V CDR1 and CDR2: LNHDA, SQIVND (reference sequence). This CDR3 spans 14 amino acids. CDR3: CASWGQPTPDGYTF. DNA of the CDR3: TGTGCCAGTTGGGGACAGCCGACTCCGGATGGCTACACCTTC. The full variable domain, its missing parts supplied by reference TRBV19 and TRBJ1-2, is DGGITQSPKYLFRKEGQNVTLSCEQNLNHDAMYWYRQDPGQGLRLIYYSQIVNDFQKGDIAEGYSVSREKKESFPLTVTSAQKNPTAFYLCASWGQPTPDGYTFGSGTRLTVV.

This rearrangement joins TRBV9 to TRBJ2-3; the match to TRBD2 covers 7 bases. In germline, CDR1 is SGDLS, CDR2 YYNGEE. This CDR3 region has 14 residues. The junction had 5 bases not matched to a gene; V was cut back by 2 bases and J by 5 bases. CDR3 region: CASSVGTTGDTQYF. DNA for the CDR3: TGTGCCAGCAGCGTTGGGACTACAGGAGATACGCAGTATTTT.